This T cell receptor (beta chain) was retrieved from a study of T cell repertoires in cytomegalovirus infection. At the level of the study: Recently identified HLA-C-restricted CMV epitopes were used, and well-studied HLA-B-restricted CMV epitopes were used as well. It was the public TCR beta signatures that indicated both CMV infection and matching HLA type.

Concerning this clonotype itself: The target antigen is unknown.

Whole-study results and caveats: HLA-C-restricted CMV-specific TCR beta clonotypes were dominant in the ex vivo response.

V dropped 1 base and J dropped 5 bases, with 19 bases sitting between them. The length of the CDR3 is 16 residues. The germline V gene encodes CDR1 SGHDT and CDR2 YYEEEE. Via MiXCR, TCRdb re-called the reads, giving one row per CDR3 protein. The sample lists 100,000 to 150,000 distinct CDR3 sequences; around 30% were seen once. The sequencing here drew on CD8+ T cells from cultured PBMCs, taken from culture after CMV antigen stimulation. The J gene is TRBJ2-7, the V gene TRBV5-6; TRBD1 might be the D (5 bases). This receptor was taken from a human donor in good health (CMV status not recorded). Some clones in this sample may be carry-over from other donors' samples. The CDR3 DNA follows: TGTGCCAGCAGCTTGACCCCAACAGGACCCCTTCACGAGCAGTACTTC. Protein sequence: CASSLTPTGPLHEQYF.